This TCR beta chain comes out of a study of blood T cell repertoires in COVID-19 (dated by TCRdb to about 2020). For context, the study as a whole: Collaborator samples came from the United States, Italy and Spain and covered acute and convalescent phases of COVID-19. The prospective study material was composed of cDNA or gDNA derived from T cells, B-cell-depleted T cells, or PBMCs. The dataset comprised deeply sampled blood TCRbeta repertoires from subjects exposed to, actively infected with, or recovered from COVID-19. The repertoires were released in a freely available public database meant as a resource for research on the immune response to SARS-CoV-2. The samples were drawn from the first 160 participants of the ongoing ImmuneRACE study and from 950 to 1,500 subjects provided by 6 global collaborators. A de-identified subject ID, COVID-19 status, age in years and sex were almost always included in the sample metadata. Where HLA class I and class II types were available, the types were taken from metadata supplied by the sample provider, not from assay-based typing.

About this clone: Its antigen target is currently unknown. No base-level quality is on record; no much larger clone is a single base apart.

The CDR3 starts with the cysteine, ends with the phenylalanine, and has 13 residues. This entry keeps only the CDR3 DNA: 39 bases, framed from base 1. The CDR1 and CDR2 encoded by the germline V gene are SGHTA and FQGNSA. The germline ends are 11 bases apart after V is trimmed by 5 bases and J by 4 bases. TCRbeta CDR3 regions were amplified from genomic DNA by means of the immunoSEQ Assay, a bias-controlled multiplex PCR. The study's processing was this. Within the assay, amplification of reference gene primers was used to estimate how many nucleated cells each sample contained. To quantify the absolute abundance of each unique TCRbeta CDR3 rearrangement, sequence reads were collapsed and filtered. For each sample, productive Simpson clonality was calculated as the square root of Simpson's diversity index over productive rearrangements. The source is immuneACCESS, and TCRdb retained only in-frame sequences with V and J called. Part of the clones is not carried over; for the studies checked, unresolved V genes explain less than half of this, and the remainder is unexplained. V and J calls and clone size come straight from that table; D and trimming were deduced from the DNA. The sample has about 120,000 clones on record, roughly three quarters of them singletons. Jointly, the top ten make up approximately 2% of the sample.

The research as a whole found: Clinical and demographic metadata were provided uncurated, with the amount varying by source and participant.

The collaborating institutions used their own protocols to collect whole blood in K2EDTA tubes. For TCRbeta analysis, collaborator samples were shipped as frozen whole blood, as isolated PBMCs, or as DNA extracted from either sample type. Sequencing used peripheral blood. The sequence was obtained from a woman in her 70s with acute or convalescent COVID-19. The sequence links TRBV7-2 to TRBJ1-2; the D gene cannot be named for sure. CDR3 loop: CASSQGGLYGYTF. The DNA reads as follows: TGTGCCAGCAGCCAAGGTGGGCTCTATGGCTACACCTTC.